A selection of T cell receptor beta chains follows, all from one sample in a study of CD4 and CD8 cells across lung adenocarcinoma regions. Each CDR3 protein gets one entry after TCRdb re-called the PCR reads with MiXCR. The table includes 5,200 or so distinct CDR3 sequences, about 60% detected once. Input material: CD4+ T cells from the center of a lung tumor. The receptors shown here come from a male donor with lung adenocarcinoma. The CD4 and CD8 labels of this study may be unreliable. CDR3s include the opening cysteine and the closing phenylalanine or tryptophan. A D gene is named only where the DNA matches it firmly. Expanded clones get a size class; other rows say once, few or many, or leave the size out.

J	size	D	V	DNA	CDR3
TRBJ1-5	-	-	TRBV6-5	TGTGCCAGCAGTTACTCCCCCTGGCAGCCCCAGCATTTT	CASSYSPWQPQHF
TRBJ1-1	few	-	TRBV7-8	TGTGCCAGCAGCTTAGGTCCAGGGCGGGAAGCTTTCTTT	CASSLGPGREAFF
TRBJ2-5	-	-	TRBV4-1	TGCGCCAGCAGCGGGGAGGGGGACCGGGACCAAGAGACGCAGTACTTC	CASSGEGDRDQETQYF
TRBJ1-2	-	TRBD1	TRBV4-1	TGCGCCAGCAGCCAAGAATGGGTCAGGGGGCCGTTTAACTATGGCTACACCTTC	CASSQEWVRGPFNYGYTF
TRBJ2-5	few	TRBD2	TRBV6-1	TGTGCCAGCAGAGGGTCGGAGACTAGCGGGACTATGCCTGGGAGAGAGACCCAGTACTTC	CASRGSETSGTMPGRETQYF
TRBJ1-1	large	-	TRBV6-5	TGTGCCAGCAGTTACTTTATTTACGGCGCTGAAGCTTTCTTT	CASSYFIYGAEAFF
TRBJ2-1	-	TRBD2	TRBV6-1	TGTGCCAGCAGGGGGACTAGCGCCAATGAGCAGTTCTTC	CASRGTSANEQFF
TRBJ1-2	-	TRBD1	TRBV12-3/TRBV12-4	TGTGCCAGCAGTTTATGGACAGGGGGTGAGGGCTACACCTTC	CASSLWTGGEGYTF
TRBJ2-1	-	-	TRBV5-1	TGCGCCAGCAGCTTGGCCTGGGGAAATGAGCAGTTCTTC	CASSLAWGNEQFF
TRBJ2-1	-	TRBD2	TRBV11-3	TGTGCCAGCAGCAAAGTAGCGGGAGGGTACAATGAGCAGTTCTTC	CASSKVAGGYNEQFF
TRBJ1-6	medium-sized	-	TRBV6-5	TGTGCCAGCAGTTACTCCCGAGGAGGCAGCTCCTATAATTCACCCCTCCACTTT	CASSYSRGGSSYNSPLHF
TRBJ1-1	-	TRBD1	TRBV7-2	TGTGCCAGCAGCTACTACCCGGGACAGAAGAACACTGAAGCTTTCTTT	CASSYYPGQKNTEAFF
TRBJ2-4	-	-	TRBV10-2	TGCGCCGCAGGGTACAAAGACATTCAGTACTTC	CAAGYKDIQYF
TRBJ2-1	few	TRBD2	TRBV6-4	TGTGCCAGCAGTGACTCGCTAGCGGGAACCTACAATGAGCAGTTCTTC	CASSDSLAGTYNEQFF
TRBJ2-2	-	-	TRBV12-3/TRBV12-4	TGTGCCAGCCTGAGGGGAATGAACACCGGGGAGCTGTTTTTT	CASLRGMNTGELFF
TRBJ2-5	once	-	TRBV12-3/TRBV12-4	TGTGCCAGCAGTTTACGCGGTGGAGAGACCCAGTACTTC	CASSLRGGETQYF
TRBJ2-3	-	TRBD1	TRBV5-1	TGCGCCAGCAGCTTGACGGGACAGATAGGTCAAGATACGCAGTATTTT	CASSLTGQIGQDTQYF
TRBJ1-2	-	TRBD1	TRBV6-1	TGTGCCAGCAGTGAATATAAACAGGGGAACTATGGCTACACCTTC	CASSEYKQGNYGYTF
TRBJ2-7	-	-	TRBV7-3	TGTGCCAGCAGCTTAACTCCTGCCGGCAGGGGGGAATACGAGCAGTACTTC	CASSLTPAGRGEYEQYF
TRBJ1-5	medium-sized	TRBD1	TRBV6-1	TGTGCCAGCAGGGGGACAGGTGGTAATAGCAATCAGCCCCAGCATTTT	CASRGTGGNSNQPQHF
TRBJ2-1	few	TRBD2	TRBV9	TGTGCCAGCAGGGAGACCGCGGGAGGAGGCTACAATGAGCAGTTCTTC	CASRETAGGGYNEQFF
TRBJ2-5	-	-	TRBV25-1	TGTGCCAGCAGTGAAGGGGGGGCAGGGAGGGAGACCCAGTACTTC	CASSEGGAGRETQYF
TRBJ1-4	-	-	TRBV23-1	TGCGCCAGCAGTCAATCCCCGAGTGGACCAAATGAAAAACTGTTTTTT	CASSQSPSGPNEKLFF
TRBJ2-7	medium-sized	-	TRBV6-1	TGTGCCAGCAGTGAAGGGGACATCAGCTCCTACGAGCAGTACTTC	CASSEGDISSYEQYF
TRBJ2-7	once	-	TRBV7-8	TGTGCCAGCAGCTTAGGTATCGGGAGAATTTCCGAGCAGTACTTC	CASSLGIGRISEQYF
TRBJ1-5	-	TRBD1	TRBV6-2/TRBV6-3	TGTGCCAGCAGTGACCGGACAGGGCGAGAAAATCAGCCCCAGCATTTT	CASSDRTGRENQPQHF